A selection of T cell receptor beta chains follows, all from one sample in a study of cytomegalovirus exposure and HLA in healthy donors. Only in-frame clones appear in the TCRdb table, and some are missing; sequencing was by immunoSEQ multiplex PCR. Altogether 140,000 to 150,000 clones are present, 70% to 80% being singletons, with the ten largest covering approximately 2.5%. The sample was PBMCs. The source is a woman aged 18-29 years in good health and CMV-seropositive. The CDR3 runs from the conserved cysteine through the conserved F or W. The order of the fields is J gene, V gene, clone size, D gene, CDR3 DNA, CDR3 protein. D genes are given only for firm matches. The listing skips clone size in some rows; elsewhere it reads once, few, many or a size class.

J: TRBJ1-3; V: TRBV6-5; size: -; D: -; DNA: TGTGCCAGCAGTTACTCGACACTCTCTGGAAACACCATATATTTT; CDR3: CASSYSTLSGNTIYF
J: TRBJ2-7; V: TRBV5-1; size: -; D: TRBD1; DNA: TGCGCCAGCAGCTTGGAGGGGACAGGGGTTTCCTACGAGCAGTACTTC; CDR3: CASSLEGTGVSYEQYF
J: TRBJ2-6; V: TRBV6-1; size: -; D: TRBD2; DNA: TGTGCCAGCAGTGAATTTAGCGGGAGCTCAGGGGCCAACGTCCTGACTTTC; CDR3: CASSEFSGSSGANVLTF
J: TRBJ2-1; V: TRBV5-4; size: -; D: TRBD2; DNA: TGTGCCAGCAGCTCCCTGGGACTAGCGGGGGGTTACAATGAGCAGTTCTTC; CDR3: CASSSLGLAGGYNEQFF
J: TRBJ2-2; V: TRBV2; size: -; D: -; DNA: TGTGCCAGCAGTGCAACAGGGTTGCGGACCGGGGAGCTGTTTTTT; CDR3: CASSATGLRTGELFF
J: TRBJ2-2; V: TRBV28; size: -; D: TRBD1; DNA: TGTGCCAGCAGTCCCGGGACAGCGAACACCGGGGAGCTGTTTTTT; CDR3: CASSPGTANTGELFF
J: TRBJ2-3; V: TRBV30; size: once; D: -; DNA: TGTGCCTGGAGTGTAGCCGGGGGAGATACGCAGTATTTT; CDR3: CAWSVAGGDTQYF
J: TRBJ1-2; V: TRBV19; size: -; D: TRBD1; DNA: TGTGCCAGTAGCCTCACAGGGGAGTATGGCTACACCTTC; CDR3: CASSLTGEYGYTF
J: TRBJ2-1; V: TRBV9; size: -; D: TRBD1; DNA: TGTGCCAGCAGCCCCCGGACAGGGGTGGGTTACAATGAGCAGTTCTTC; CDR3: CASSPRTGVGYNEQFF
J: TRBJ1-5; V: TRBV7-2; size: once; D: -; DNA: TGTGCCAGCAGCTTTCAGGGGAGCATGGGCAATCAGCCCCAGCATTTT; CDR3: CASSFQGSMGNQPQHF
J: TRBJ1-1; V: TRBV5-1; size: few; D: -; DNA: TGCGCCAGCAGCTTTCTTCACACAAACACTGAAGCTTTCTTT; CDR3: CASSFLHTNTEAFF
J: TRBJ1-4; V: TRBV5-4; size: -; D: TRBD1; DNA: TGTGCCAGCAGCCCCGGACAGGGACTGACTAATGAAAAACTGTTTTTT; CDR3: CASSPGQGLTNEKLFF
J: TRBJ1-4; V: TRBV4-2; size: -; D: TRBD1; DNA: TGTGCCAGCAGCCATCAACAGGGGACTGGTGAAAAACTGTTTTTT; CDR3: CASSHQQGTGEKLFF
J: TRBJ2-4; V: TRBV5-4; size: once; D: TRBD2; DNA: TGTGCCAGCAGCTTGATGATAGCGGGGGGGCAAAACATTCAGTACTTC; CDR3: CASSLMIAGGQNIQYF
J: TRBJ2-7; V: TRBV4-3; size: once; D: -; DNA: TGCGCCAGCAGCCAAGATACAACAGGGACCTACGAGCAGTACTTC; CDR3: CASSQDTTGTYEQYF
J: TRBJ1-6; V: TRBV6-5; size: -; D: -; DNA: TGTGCCAGCAGCCGACAGTCGAATAATTCACCCCTCCACTTT; CDR3: CASSRQSNNSPLHF
J: TRBJ2-7; V: TRBV5-6; size: once; D: TRBD2; DNA: TGTGCCAGCAGCTTTACTAGCGGGGGCGAGCAGTACTTC; CDR3: CASSFTSGGEQYF
J: TRBJ2-3; V: TRBV5-6; size: -; D: TRBD1; DNA: TGTGCCAGCAGCCCGGGAAGGGACAGGGGTACAGATACGCAGTATTTT; CDR3: CASSPGRDRGTDTQYF
J: TRBJ1-2; V: TRBV18; size: few; D: TRBD1; DNA: TGTGCCAGCTCACCGGGACAGGGACCAGGTGGCTACACCTTC; CDR3: CASSPGQGPGGYTF
J: TRBJ2-1; V: TRBV18; size: -; D: -; DNA: TGTGCCAGCTCCAGACAGAGCTCCTACAATGAGCAGTTCTTC; CDR3: CASSRQSSYNEQFF
J: TRBJ2-7; V: TRBV6-5; size: once; D: -; DNA: TGTGCCAGCATCCCTAATAAACACCTCAGGATCCGGCAGTACTTC; CDR3: CASIPNKHLRIRQYF
J: TRBJ2-7; V: TRBV15; size: -; D: TRBD1; DNA: TGTGCCACCAGCAGATCCCCCCTGGCGGGACAGGATATCAACGAGCAGTACTTC; CDR3: CATSRSPLAGQDINEQYF
J: TRBJ1-5; V: TRBV19; size: -; D: TRBD1; DNA: TGTGCCACCTCCGGGACAGACCTAGGGGATCAGCCCCAGCATTTT; CDR3: CATSGTDLGDQPQHF
J: TRBJ2-3; V: TRBV7-9; size: few; D: -; DNA: TGTGCCAGCAGCTTAGCCGCCGCAGCAGATACGCAGTATTTT; CDR3: CASSLAAAADTQYF
J: TRBJ1-5; V: TRBV7-9; size: -; D: -; DNA: TGTGCCAGCAGCCCATCAGGTTCCCAGCCCCAGCATTTT; CDR3: CASSPSGSQPQHF
J: TRBJ2-7; V: TRBV6-1; size: -; D: TRBD1; DNA: TGTGCCAGCAGGACAGACAGGGCCTCCTACGAGCAGTACTTC; CDR3: CASRTDRASYEQYF
J: TRBJ1-6; V: TRBV6-1; size: -; D: TRBD1; DNA: TGTGCCAGCGGGACAGGGGTTGTTTCACCCCTCCACTTT; CDR3: CASGTGVVSPLHF
J: TRBJ1-5; V: TRBV19; size: -; D: -; DNA: TGTGCCAGTAGGGGGGGGAGCTATAGCAATCAGCCCCAGCATTTT; CDR3: CASRGGSYSNQPQHF
J: TRBJ2-5; V: TRBV6-1; size: -; D: TRBD1; DNA: TGTGCCAGCAGTGAATTGACAGGGTTCCAAGAGACCCAGTACTTC; CDR3: CASSELTGFQETQYF
J: TRBJ1-2; V: TRBV27; size: once; D: TRBD1; DNA: TGTGCCAGCAGCCCAGACAGGGGGAGTAGCTATGGCTACACCTTC; CDR3: CASSPDRGSSYGYTF
J: TRBJ2-7; V: TRBV25-1; size: -; D: TRBD2; DNA: TGTGCCAGCAGTGAATCAGCTAGCGGGGAAGTGAGCTCCTACGAGCAGTACTTC; CDR3: CASSESASGEVSSYEQYF
J: TRBJ2-4; V: TRBV21-1; size: -; D: -; DNA: TGTGCCAGCAGCAAAGTGCAGGGTAACGCGGCCAAAAACATTCAGTACTTC; CDR3: CASSKVQGNAAKNIQYF
J: TRBJ2-2; V: TRBV29-1; size: -; D: -; DNA: TGCAGCGGACTCTTGAGCGGGGAGCTGTTTTTT; CDR3: CSGLLSGELFF
J: TRBJ1-1; V: TRBV18; size: -; D: -; DNA: TGTGCCAGCTCACCACGTTCGGGTTCCACAGGGATCGGGAACACTGAAGCTTTCTTT; CDR3: CASSPRSGSTGIGNTEAFF
J: TRBJ1-6; V: TRBV30; size: few; D: -; DNA: TGTGCCTGGAGTGTAGGGTTCTCGAATCTAGGAAGGGGCTATAATTCACCCCTCCACTTT; CDR3: CAWSVGFSNLGRGYNSPLHF
J: TRBJ2-3; V: TRBV19; size: -; D: TRBD1; DNA: TGTGCCAGTAGTATAGCCGGACAGGGGGCGCAGTCTTTT; CDR3: CASSIAGQGAQSF
J: TRBJ1-2; V: TRBV11-2; size: -; D: -; DNA: TGTGCCAGCAGCTTTCAAAAACAGGGAAACTATGGCTACACCTTC; CDR3: CASSFQKQGNYGYTF
J: TRBJ1-6; V: TRBV5-1; size: -; D: -; DNA: TGCGCCAGCAGCTTGGGACAGTCAAAGAATTCACCCCTCCACTTT; CDR3: CASSLGQSKNSPLHF
J: TRBJ1-1; V: TRBV7-9; size: once; D: -; DNA: TGTGCCAGCAGCTACCCAGGGGCTGGTGAAGCTTTCTTT; CDR3: CASSYPGAGEAFF
J: TRBJ2-5; V: TRBV19; size: once; D: -; DNA: TGTGCCAGTAGTGAGAGACAGCTCCAAGAGACCCAGTACTTC; CDR3: CASSERQLQETQYF
J: TRBJ1-1; V: TRBV29-1; size: -; D: -; DNA: TGCAGCGTTCAACTTCTACAGGGTAAAGCTTTCTTT; CDR3: CSVQLLQGKAFF
J: TRBJ2-7; V: TRBV6-5; size: -; D: -; DNA: TGTGCCAGCAGTTACTCGATCAAAAACAGGAACTACGAGCAGTACTTC; CDR3: CASSYSIKNRNYEQYF
J: TRBJ2-5; V: TRBV14; size: -; D: -; DNA: TGTGCCAGCAGCCAAGAGAGTATCAGGGGCCCCAGGGAGACCCAGTACTTC; CDR3: CASSQESIRGPRETQYF
J: TRBJ1-3; V: TRBV5-1; size: -; D: -; DNA: TGCGCCAGCAGCCTGGACAGTTCGGCTGGAAACACCATATATTTT; CDR3: CASSLDSSAGNTIYF
J: TRBJ2-1; V: TRBV6-5; size: -; D: TRBD1; DNA: TGTGCCAGCAGGGGACAGGGGCAATACAATGAGCAGTTCTTC; CDR3: CASRGQGQYNEQFF
J: TRBJ1-1; V: TRBV5-1; size: -; D: -; DNA: TGCGCCAGCGGGAGGGAGGGAGGTGAAGCTTTCTTT; CDR3: CASGREGGEAFF
J: TRBJ1-2; V: TRBV27; size: -; D: -; DNA: TGTGCCAGCAGTTTACTCGGCGGGGTCTATGGCTACACCTTC; CDR3: CASSLLGGVYGYTF
J: TRBJ2-3; V: TRBV29-1; size: -; D: -; DNA: TGCAGCGTCGACAAGGGCACAGATACGCAGTATTTT; CDR3: CSVDKGTDTQYF
J: TRBJ1-6; V: TRBV7-8; size: -; D: TRBD1; DNA: TGTGCCAGCAGCTTACAGGGGGCGTCGGGTTCACCCCTCCACTTT; CDR3: CASSLQGASGSPLHF
J: TRBJ2-7; V: TRBV5-1; size: -; D: -; DNA: TGCGCCAGCAGCTTACCTCCCGGCGAGCAGTACTTC; CDR3: CASSLPPGEQYF
J: TRBJ1-1; V: TRBV7-8; size: -; D: TRBD1; DNA: TGTGCCAGCAGCCCACGGACAGGACGATTGAACACTGAAGCTTTCTTT; CDR3: CASSPRTGRLNTEAFF
J: TRBJ2-2; V: TRBV18; size: once; D: -; DNA: TGTGCCAGCTCGAGCAGGGAAACCGGGGAGCTGTTTTTT; CDR3: CASSSRETGELFF
J: TRBJ1-5; V: TRBV7-8; size: -; D: -; DNA: TGTGCCAGCAGCTTAGCGTCAGGTCAAAATCAGCCCCAGCATTTT; CDR3: CASSLASGQNQPQHF
J: TRBJ1-3; V: TRBV7-2; size: -; D: -; DNA: TGTGCCAGCAGACTAAGTATTACGGTCGGAAACACCATATATTTT; CDR3: CASRLSITVGNTIYF
J: TRBJ1-2; V: TRBV7-2; size: -; D: -; DNA: TGTGCCAGCAGCACCCTGTCGGGGGGTTTTGCTAACTATGGCTACACCTTC; CDR3: CASSTLSGGFANYGYTF
J: TRBJ2-3; V: TRBV9; size: -; D: TRBD2; DNA: TGTGCCAGCAGCGTAGGCCCCCTAGCGGGGGGGCGGGATACGCAGTATTTT; CDR3: CASSVGPLAGGRDTQYF
J: TRBJ1-4; V: TRBV5-4; size: few; D: -; DNA: TGTGCCAGCAGCTTGGGGGGGGCTAATGAAAAACTGTTTTTT; CDR3: CASSLGGANEKLFF
J: TRBJ2-5; V: TRBV27; size: -; D: -; DNA: TGTGCCAGCAGTCCACGGCCAGTTAACGGAGGAGAGACCCAGTACTTC; CDR3: CASSPRPVNGGETQYF
J: TRBJ2-7; V: TRBV5-5; size: -; D: TRBD2; DNA: TGTGCCAGCAGCTCAGGACTAGCATCCACCTACGAGCAGTACTTC; CDR3: CASSSGLASTYEQYF